This T cell receptor beta chain comes out of a study of T cells in Graves' hyperthyroidism and ophthalmopathy. Study-level points and caveats: A median about 6.5 months before onset, the model predicted ophthalmopathy. Most clonotypes expanded in the thyroid (above 0.001) were also present in blood.

TCR beta CDR3 region amplification was performed from RNA transcripts. The primer set for the first-round RT-PCR of the TCR CDR3 was HTBI. TCRdb called the multiplex PCR reads again in MiXCR, with one record for every CDR3 protein. The data show about 500,000 distinct CDR3 sequences, approximately 16% seen once. This clonotype occurred many times. Its cognate antigen is unknown. Researchers barred patients who had uncontrolled infection, other autoimmune disease, pregnancy or lactation. Germline CDR1 MNHEY, CDR2 SMNVEV (reference sequence). There are 15 residues in the CDR3. Trimming at V came to 4 bases and at J to 2 bases, leaving 4 bases not matched to a gene.

The specimen was blood. This chain connects TRBV27 to TRBJ2-7, with 11 bases matching TRBD1. The TCR originated in a young woman with Graves' ophthalmopathy. CDR3 sequence reads: CASSSGTGGTYEQYF. CDR3 nucleotides: TGTGCCAGCAGTTCGGGGACAGGGGGGACCTACGAGCAGTACTTC.